This T cell receptor (beta chain) was captured in a study of regulatory T cells in long-lasting Graves disease. This clonotype was found many times. Arm-PCR of CDR3 regions and iRepertoire HTBI primers were used to build TCR beta libraries. Each CDR3 protein gets one entry after TCRdb re-called the multiplex PCR reads with MiXCR. The table lists some 560,000 distinct CDR3 sequences, 16% of them singletons, with 25% in the top ten. Specified time point: newly diagnosed GD, antithyroid drugs for less than 3 months. After RNA was extracted from PBMCs, the TCR library was made from it. This sample also appeared in a second study, on T cells in Graves' hyperthyroidism and ophthalmopathy.

This TCR derives from a woman aged 35-60 years with Graves disease. This specimen was peripheral blood mononuclear cells (PBMCs), taken at new diagnosis, from a patient treated with antithyroid drugs.

The CDR3 DNA reads TGCGCCAGCAGCTTGGCTGGGACAGCGAGAAAACTGTTTTTT. This sequence encodes CASSLAGTARKLFF. The chain employs TRBV5-1 and TRBJ1-4, with 7 bases aligning to TRBD1. The ends lost 0 bases at V and 10 bases at J; junction bases unmatched: 6. There are 14 residues in the CDR3. Germline V lookup: CDR1 SGHRS, CDR2 YFSETQ. The whole variable domain, filled in from reference TRBV5-1 and TRBJ1-4, reads KAGVTQTPRYLIKTRGQQVTLSCSPISGHRSVSWYQQTPGQGLQFLFEYFSETQRNKGNFPGRFSGRQFSNSRSEMNVSTLELGDSALYLCASSLAGTARKLFFGSGTQLSVL.